The 18 T cell receptor beta chains below were found in one sample sequenced in a study of T cells in Graves' hyperthyroidism and ophthalmopathy. TCR beta CDR3 regions were amplified from RNA. The HTBI primer set was used in a first-round RT-PCR of the TCR CDR3. Each CDR3 protein gets one entry after TCRdb re-called the multiplex PCR reads with MiXCR. The sample has over 500,000 distinct CDR3 sequences; 17% are singletons. Sequenced material: blood. The receptors were gathered from a young woman with Graves' ophthalmopathy.

This clonotype was observed at least ten times. The chain recombines TRBV7-9 with TRBJ1-2; D may be TRBD1 (5 bases). The CDR3 consists of 16 residues. V dropped 1 base and J dropped 2 bases, with 14 bases sitting between them. Germline-derived CDR1 and CDR2 are SEHNR and FQNEAQ (reference sequence). CDR3 in amino acids: CASSLGEKGLNYGYTF. DNA of the CDR3: TGTGCCAGCAGCTTAGGGGAAAAGGGACTAAACTATGGCTACACCTTC.

J is TRBJ1-1 and V is TRBV27; tentatively, D is TRBD1 (5 bases). Trimming shortened V by 5 bases and J by 1 base, and 14 bases separated the two germline ends. CDR3 size: 15 residues. Germline V CDR1 and CDR2: MNHEY, SMNVEV (reference sequence). The CDR3 DNA sequence: TGTGCCAGCAGTCCCCAGGGTATACGGAACACTGAAGCTTTCTTT. Amino acids: CASSPQGIRNTEAFF.

This clonotype was seen a handful of times. The V and J genes are TRBV28 and TRBJ1-2; D is unclear. V was shortened by 5 bases and J by 4 bases, with 14 bases between the two germline ends. The CDR3 totals 14 residues. CDR1 and CDR2 from the germline V gene are MDHEN and SYDVKM. Here the CDR3 reads CASSAPAPRYGYTF. In nucleotides, the CDR3 is TGTGCCAGCAGTGCCCCCGCGCCCCGCTATGGCTACACCTTC.

This clonotype was seen ten or more times. The V and J genes are TRBV12-3 or TRBV12-4 and TRBJ2-7; tentatively, D is TRBD1 (6 bases). Trimming left V 5 bases short and J 2 bases short, with 19 bases between. The CDR3 sequence is 16 residues long. CDR3 in DNA: TGTGCCAGCAGTCTAACCCGGGACATAAAAGCCTACGAGCAGTACTTC. As protein: CASSLTRDIKAYEQYF.

This clonotype turned up a few times. The chain has TRBV28 and TRBJ2-7; 7 nucleotides agree with TRBD1. The CDR3 covers 16 residues. CDR1 is MDHEN, CDR2 SYDVKM, per germline. V lost 2 bases to trimming and J lost 0 bases; unmatched junction nucleotides: 7. Written as DNA, the CDR3 is TGTGCCAGCAGTTTAAGAGGACAGGAGTTCTCCTACGAGCAGTACTTC. Translating it yields CASSLRGQEFSYEQYF. Complete variable domain (other parts from reference TRBV28 and TRBJ2-7): DVKVTQSSRYLVKRTGEKVFLECVQDMDHENMFWYRQDPGLGLRLIYFSYDVKMKEKGDIPEGYSVSREKKERFSLILESASTNQTSMYLCASSLRGQEFSYEQYFGPGTRLTVT.

This clonotype came up a few times. The chain joins TRBV7-2 to TRBJ1-5; D uncertain. The CDR3 length is 14 residues. V was clipped by 5 bases and J by 6 bases, with 14 bases between them. The germline CDR1 and CDR2 sequences are SGHTA and FQGNSA. This CDR3 reads CASSPVGSTQPQHF. As DNA, the CDR3 is TGTGCCAGCAGCCCCGTGGGCAGTACTCAGCCCCAGCATTTT.

V gene TRBV4-3 combines with J gene TRBJ2-1; either TRBD1 or TRBD2 may fit D (6 bases each). The CDR3 has 16 amino acids. V lost 1 base and J lost 0, with 10 bases in between. The germline V gene has CDR1 LGHNA and CDR2 YSLEER. The CDR3 loop is CASSQGGASSYNEQFF. CDR3 DNA sequence: TGCGCCAGCAGCCAAGGGGGGGCCAGCTCCTACAATGAGCAGTTCTTC.

This clonotype has more than one count but fewer than ten. The chain carries TRBV7-3 and TRBJ1-6; a possible D gene is TRBD1 (6 bases). The CDR3 runs to 15 residues. V lost 6 bases to trimming and J lost 10 bases, with 19 bases between them. Germline CDR1 is SGHTA and CDR2 is FQGTGA. The CDR3 sequence is CASSYIQGGGSPLHF. In DNA form, the CDR3 reads TGTGCCAGCAGTTACATACAGGGCGGGGGATCACCCCTCCACTTT.

This clonotype was observed many times. The CDR3 DNA is TGTGCCAGCAGCTTTGCCATGAACACTGAAGCTTTCTTT. Protein: CASSFAMNTEAFF. The chain has TRBV7-3 and TRBJ1-1; no firm D call. This CDR3 has 13 residues. Trimming took 3 bases from V and 0 from J, leaving 5 bases between them. From germline, CDR1 is SGHTA and CDR2 FQGTGA.

The chain uses TRBV4-1 and TRBJ2-2, with D hard to call. The germline gives CDR1 MGHRA, CDR2 YSYEKL. V gave up 1 base and J gave up 4 bases, with 7 bases separating them. The CDR3 runs to 14 residues. CDR3 in amino acids: CASSQGLLTGELFF. The CDR3 DNA sequence: TGCGCCAGCAGCCAAGGCCTGCTCACCGGGGAGCTGTTTTTT.

Ten or more counts support this clonotype. The V and J genes are TRBV3-1 and TRBJ2-3; the match to TRBD2 covers 9 bases. The J segment lost 4 bases and the V segment lost 4 bases, leaving 9 bases of the junction unmatched. Germline V lookup: CDR1 LGHDT, CDR2 YNNKEL (reference sequence). The CDR3 runs 16 residues. The CDR3 DNA reads as TGTGCCAGCAGCCCCATTTCGCGGGGGGGCCCAGATACGCAGTATTTT. It is translated as CASSPISRGGPDTQYF.

V is TRBV7-2 and J is TRBJ2-2; unclear D gene. Germline V gene lookup returns CDR1 SGHTA and CDR2 FQGNSA. V was trimmed by 1 base and J by 1 base, leaving 4 bases between them. The CDR3 is 14 residues long. CDR3 protein: CASSLDKNTGELFF. CDR3 nucleotide sequence: TGTGCCAGCAGCTTAGACAAGAACACCGGGGAGCTGTTTTTT.

The chain combines TRBV28 with TRBJ1-2, with 8 bases lining up with TRBD1. J lost 1 base, V lost 3 bases, and 16 bases had no gene match. This CDR3 has 19 residues. From germline, CDR1 is MDHEN and CDR2 SYDVKM. The CDR3 loop is CASSFNAGGQALLNYGYTF. The CDR3 nucleotides read TGTGCCAGCAGTTTTAACGCAGGGGGACAGGCGCTACTTAACTATGGCTACACCTTC.

This clonotype was counted at least ten times. The rearrangement joins TRBV3-1 to TRBJ2-1; 11 positions agree with TRBD2. The CDR3 is 16 residues long. Germline V gives CDR1 LGHDT, CDR2 YNNKEL (reference sequence). The V segment lost 1 base and the J segment 10 bases; nucleotides outside the gene matches: 9. CDR3 region: CASSQGVGSGRGEQFF. CDR3 DNA sequence: TGTGCCAGCAGCCAAGGGGTTGGTAGCGGGAGGGGGGAGCAGTTCTTC.

This rearrangement joins TRBV15 to TRBJ2-1; the match to TRBD1 covers 7 bases. The CDR3 is 16 residues long. Germline loops: CDR1 LNHNV, CDR2 YYDKDF (reference sequence). After removal of 3 bases from V and 2 bases from J, the junction contained 7 bases not matched to a gene. CDR3 DNA sequence: TGTGCCACCAGCAGTAACCGGGACAGTCCCTACAATGAGCAGTTCTTC. Translating it yields CATSSNRDSPYNEQFF.

This clonotype was recorded a few times. The chain links TRBV6-1 to TRBJ2-1; 16 nucleotides line up with TRBD2. The CDR3 has 20 amino acids. Looked up from germline, CDR1 is MNHNS and CDR2 is SASEGT. Germline trimming cut 6 bases from V and 2 bases from J; bases unmatched to any gene: 13. The CDR3 coding sequence is TGTGCCAGCAGCAACGAGGGACTAGCGGGGGGGCTTTACCCCTACAATGAGCAGTTCTTC. This translates into CASSNEGLAGGLYPYNEQFF.

The table lists this clonotype with a few counts. The chain employs TRBV19 and TRBJ1-1; 8 nucleotides match TRBD1. The V segment lost 5 bases and the J segment 1 base; nucleotides outside the gene matches: 9. The CDR3 extends over 16 amino acids. Germline CDR1 is LNHDA and CDR2 is SQIVND (reference sequence). The CDR3 DNA reads TGTGCCAGTAGTCCGCGGGGGGGGACAGGGAACACTGAAGCTTTCTTT. Amino acids: CASSPRGGTGNTEAFF.

In its sample, this clonotype was seen many times. The V and J genes are TRBV12-3 or TRBV12-4 and TRBJ2-7; no reliable D call. This CDR3 contains 11 residues. Trimming took off 3 bases at V and 5 bases at J, with 5 bases between the two ends. CDR3: CASSFINEQYF. The CDR3 nucleotides are TGTGCCAGCAGTTTCATCAACGAGCAGTACTTC.